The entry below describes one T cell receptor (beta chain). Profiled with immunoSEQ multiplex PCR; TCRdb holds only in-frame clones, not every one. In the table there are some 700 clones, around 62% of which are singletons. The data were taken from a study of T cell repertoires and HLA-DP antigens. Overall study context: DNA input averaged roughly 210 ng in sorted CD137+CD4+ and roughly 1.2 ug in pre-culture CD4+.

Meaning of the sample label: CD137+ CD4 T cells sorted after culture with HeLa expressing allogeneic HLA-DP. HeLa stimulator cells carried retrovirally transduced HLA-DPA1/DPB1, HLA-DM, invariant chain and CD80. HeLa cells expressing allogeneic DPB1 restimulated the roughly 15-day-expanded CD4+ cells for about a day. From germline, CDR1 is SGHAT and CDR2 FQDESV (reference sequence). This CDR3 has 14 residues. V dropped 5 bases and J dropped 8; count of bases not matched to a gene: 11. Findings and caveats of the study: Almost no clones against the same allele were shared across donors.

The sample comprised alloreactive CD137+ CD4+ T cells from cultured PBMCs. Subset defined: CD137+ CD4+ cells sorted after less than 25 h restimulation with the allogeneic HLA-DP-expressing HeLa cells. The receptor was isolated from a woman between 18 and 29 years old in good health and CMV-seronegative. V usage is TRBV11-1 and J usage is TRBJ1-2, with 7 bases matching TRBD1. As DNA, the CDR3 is TGTGCCAGCAGCCATGGACAGGCATCACAGGGCTACACCTTC. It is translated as CASSHGQASQGYTF.